Below, 32 T cell receptor beta chains from the same sample are listed, as sequenced in a study of beta chain features in type 1 diabetes. Whole-study results and caveats: Significant though moderate, a shortening of TCRB CDR3s appeared in all four CD4+ subsets of Type 1 diabetes patients.

Expressed TCRB transcripts got sequenced, as all isolated RNA was reverse transcribed. Measured with immunoSEQ multiplex PCR; TCRdb has only the in-frame clones, and not every one. The sample has roughly 260,000 clones; 20% are singletons. These TCRs are of unknown antigen specificity. The specimen sequenced was naive CD4+ T cells from blood. The receptors originated from a woman aged 40 to 50 with type 1 diabetes.

This clone was seen a handful of times. The J gene is TRBJ1-1, the V gene TRBV29-1; a weak D match, TRBD1 (6 bases). V was trimmed by 7 bases and J by 5 bases, leaving 17 bases between them. CDR3 length: 13 residues. Germline V gives CDR1 SQVTM, CDR2 ANQGSEA. CDR3 sequence reads: CSGNRAAWTEAFF. CDR3 bases: TGCAGCGGCAACAGGGCGGCCTGGACTGAAGCTTTCTTT.

This clone was seen a few times. J is TRBJ2-5 and V is TRBV28, with 9 bases identical to TRBD2. Germline assignment: CDR1 MDHEN and CDR2 SYDVKM. V gave up 5 bases and J gave up 2 bases; unmatched junction bases: 3. This CDR3 is 14 amino acids long. DNA for the CDR3: TGTGCCAGCAGTGTTACTAGCGGGCAAGAGACCCAGTACTTC. This codes for CASSVTSGQETQYF. Full variable domain (remainder filled in from reference TRBV28 and TRBJ2-5): DVKVTQSSRYLVKRTGEKVFLECVQDMDHENMFWYRQDPGLGLRLIYFSYDVKMKEKGDIPEGYSVSREKKERFSLILESASTNQTSMYLCASSVTSGQETQYFGPGTRLLVL.

This clone appeared a few times. V gene TRBV29-1 combines with J gene TRBJ1-1; the match to TRBD1 covers 10 bases. Losses at the gene ends were 1 base for V and 11 bases for J; bases not matched to a gene: 7. Germline V CDR1 and CDR2: SQVTM, ANQGSEA. The CDR3 spans 13 residues. This CDR3 reads CSVEATGGLQAFF. The DNA of the CDR3 is TGCAGCGTTGAAGCGACAGGGGGCCTTCAGGCTTTCTTT.

J is TRBJ1-5 and V is TRBV27, with a tentative D call TRBD1 (5 bases). V lost 0 bases and J lost 6, with 12 bases in between. The CDR3 loop spans 15 amino acids. From germline, CDR1 is MNHEY and CDR2 SMNVEV (reference sequence). The CDR3 reads CASSLSMGGGQPQHF. As DNA, the CDR3 is TGTGCCAGCAGTTTATCGATGGGGGGTGGTCAGCCCCAGCATTTT.

The chain links TRBV5-4 to TRBJ2-7; 10 nucleotides align to TRBD1. Looked up from germline, CDR1 is SGHNT and CDR2 is YYREEE (reference sequence). V lost 4 bases to trimming and J lost 4 bases; unmatched junction nucleotides: 8. The CDR3 runs to 15 residues. In DNA, the CDR3 is TGTGCCAGCAGCAAGACAGGGGGCCAAGTATACGAGCAGTACTTC. It yields the protein CASSKTGGQVYEQYF.

This sequence joins TRBV6-5 and TRBJ2-1; 7 bases map to TRBD1. The CDR3 covers 12 residues. After removal of 5 bases from V and 8 bases from J, the junction contained 3 bases not matched to a gene. The V gene's germline CDR1 is MNHEY and CDR2 SVGAGI. The CDR3 nucleotides read TGTGCCAGCAGTGAACAGGGGCATGAGCAGTTCTTC. Its translation: CASSEQGHEQFF.

This chain uses TRBV5-1 with TRBJ2-4, with a tentative D call TRBD1 (7 bases). The germline V gene has CDR1 SGHRS and CDR2 YFSETQ. The CDR3 loop spans 14 amino acids. V lost 2 bases to trimming and J lost 8 bases, with 14 bases between them. The CDR3 is CASSFTGEADIQYF. The CDR3 DNA reads as TGCGCCAGCAGCTTCACAGGGGAGGCGGACATTCAGTACTTC.

The chain couples TRBV7-9 to TRBJ2-5; weak D call: TRBD2 (6 bases). The CDR3 spans 13 residues. V was shortened by 4 bases and J by 4 bases, with 10 bases between the two germline ends. The germline V gene encodes CDR1 SEHNR and CDR2 FQNEAQ (reference sequence). CDR3 in DNA: TGTGCCAGCAGCTCCCGCGGGGCAGAGACCCAGTACTTC. Translating gives CASSSRGAETQYF.

This clone came up a few times. V is TRBV2 and J is TRBJ1-5, with 9 bases that match TRBD1. The V and J ends lost 3 bases and 7 bases, in that order; junction bases with no gene match: 4. Germline V gives CDR1 SNHLY, CDR2 FYNNEI. The length of the CDR3 is 14 residues. The CDR3 DNA reads TGTGCCAGCAGTGAGGGACAGGGAGAACAGCCCCAGCATTTT. This codes for CASSEGQGEQPQHF.

This clone was observed once. Its ends do not fully match the called genes, so a read error is possible. The chain combines TRBV9 with TRBJ2-1, with 13 bases lining up with TRBD2. This CDR3 is built from 16 residues. From germline, CDR1 is SGDLS and CDR2 YYNGEE. CDR3: CAGSTTGTSGTNEQFF. CDR3 nucleotides: TGTGCCGGCAGCACGACCGGGACTAGCGGGACGAATGAGCAGTTCTTC.

The V call is TRBV25-1, the J call TRBJ2-1; TRBD2 aligns across 12 bases. CDR3 size: 13 residues. Losses at the gene ends were 10 bases for V and 16 bases for J; bases not matched to a gene: 14. The germline V gene encodes CDR1 MGHDK and CDR2 SYGVNS. The chain's CDR3 is CAIQTSGSSGVFF. CDR3 nucleotides: TGTGCCATCCAGACTAGCGGGAGCTCCGGAGTATTCTTC. The entire variable domain, with the rest obtained from reference TRBV25-1 and TRBJ2-1, is as follows: EADIYQTPRYLVIGTGKKITLECSQTMGHDKMYWYQQDPGMELHLIHYSYGVNSTEKGDLSSESTVSRIRTEHFPLTLESARPSHTSQYLCAIQTSGSSGVFFGPGTRLTVL.

The gene calls are TRBV30 and TRBJ2-3; TRBD2 matches 8 bases. The germline CDR1 and CDR2 sequences are GTSNPN and SVGIG (reference sequence). The CDR3 contains 16 residues. J gave up 3 bases and V 6 bases, and 14 bases lay outside the gene matches. For the CDR3, the DNA is TGTGCCTGCAACTACCCGGGACTAGGAGGAACAGATACGCAGTATTTT. The encoded protein is CACNYPGLGGTDTQYF.

The chain links TRBV29-1 to TRBJ2-1, with 7 bases lining up with TRBD2. CDR1 is SQVTM and CDR2 is ANQGSEA in the germline V gene. The CDR3 totals 14 residues. V lost 3 bases and J lost 8; bases outside the gene matches: 10. The CDR3 nucleotides are TGCAGCGTTGATCGGGGGGAACTGGGTTATGAGCAGTTCTTC. Amino acids: CSVDRGELGYEQFF.

This clone was seen a handful of times. V and J are TRBV7-2 and TRBJ2-5; 7 bases are a match to TRBD2. Germline CDR1 is SGHTA and CDR2 is FQGNSA. Losses at the gene ends were 8 bases for V and 5 bases for J; bases not matched to a gene: 5. The CDR3 totals 12 residues. DNA for the CDR3: TGTGCCAGCGCTACTAGCGAGGAGACCCAGTACTTC. Translated: CASATSEETQYF.

The CDR3 DNA reads TGTGCCAGCAGTTTCCTAAGTCGGCAGTCAGGGCAGCCCCAGCATTTT. Translated, it gives CASSFLSRQSGQPQHF. The gene calls are TRBV28 and TRBJ1-5; D perhaps matches TRBD1 (5 bases). V was pared by 3 bases and J by 7 bases, with 19 bases between. Germline CDR1 and CDR2: MDHEN and SYDVKM. CDR3 length: 16 amino acids.

This clone was seen more than once but under ten times. The chain combines TRBV4-3 with TRBJ2-1; D may be TRBD2 (6 bases). Trimming cost V 0 bases and J 3 bases, with 18 bases left between them. CDR1 and CDR2 from the germline V gene are LGHNA and YSLEER. The CDR3 loop spans 18 amino acids. The CDR3 DNA reads TGCGCCAGCAGCCAAGATCCTACGGGGGAGAGGGACTACAATGAGCAGTTCTTC. Amino acid sequence: CASSQDPTGERDYNEQFF.

This rearrangement joins TRBV29-1 to TRBJ2-4; D may be TRBD2 (5 bases). The CDR3 contains 14 residues. V shed 7 bases and J shed 7 bases, with 20 bases lying between them. Per the germline V gene, CDR1 is SQVTM and CDR2 is ANQGSEA. The CDR3, as DNA: TGCAGCGCCCCGGGGAGTGCCGGGTCGAACATTCAGTACTTC. This codes for CSAPGSAGSNIQYF.

V is TRBV15 and J is TRBJ2-5, with D perhaps TRBD1 (6 bases). The V gene lost 0 bases and the J gene lost 5 bases, with 13 bases spanning the gap. Germline CDR1 is LNHNV and CDR2 is YYDKDF (reference sequence). The CDR3 loop spans 15 amino acids. The CDR3 protein is CATSREGRGGETQYF. The CDR3 nucleotides are TGTGCCACCAGCAGAGAAGGCAGGGGTGGGGAGACCCAGTACTTC. Full variable domain (missing parts from reference TRBV15 and TRBJ2-5): DAMVIQNPRYQVTQFGKPVTLSCSQTLNHNVMYWYQQKSSQAPKLLFHYYDKDFNNEADTPDNFQSRRPNTSFCFLDIRSPGLGDTAMYLCATSREGRGGETQYFGPGTRLLVL.

The genes are TRBV2 and TRBJ1-1; 11 bases line up with TRBD1. Germline CDR1 and CDR2: SNHLY and FYNNEI. V lost 5 bases, J lost 6 bases, and 8 bases stayed unmatched. The CDR3 is made up of 15 amino acids. CDR3 nucleotide sequence: TGTGCCAGCAGTTCGAGCGGACAGGGGGCGGCTGAAGCTTTCTTT. It is translated as CASSSSGQGAAEAFF.

The chain recombines TRBV29-1 with TRBJ1-2; perhaps TRBD1 as D (5 bases). Germline loops: CDR1 SQVTM, CDR2 ANQGSEA. Trimming cost V 6 bases and J 2 bases, with 19 bases left between them. The CDR3 contains 15 residues. This CDR3 is CSVPGLPPGNYGYTF. CDR3 in DNA: TGCAGCGTCCCGGGACTCCCTCCGGGAAACTATGGCTACACCTTC.

V is TRBV4-3 and J is TRBJ1-2; unclear D gene. The CDR3 totals 15 residues. In germline, CDR1 is LGHNA, CDR2 YSLEER. The ends were cut back, 4 bases at V and 4 bases at J, with 16 bases in the middle. This CDR3 reads CASSPSTESVYGYTF. In DNA, the CDR3 is TGCGCCAGCAGCCCCTCAACTGAAAGTGTCTATGGCTACACCTTC.

This clone turned up a few times. The J gene is TRBJ1-2, the V gene TRBV9; maybe TRBD1 (6 bases). CDR3 length: 15 residues. V lost 3 bases and J 4 bases, leaving 16 bases between the germline ends. The V gene's germline CDR1 is SGDLS and CDR2 YYNGEE. Written as DNA, the CDR3 is TGTGCCAGCAGCGAGGTTCATGGGGGCGGCTATGGCTACACCTTC. This gives the protein CASSEVHGGGYGYTF.

This clone has just a few counts. The chain carries TRBV28 and TRBJ2-1; 8 bases line up with TRBD1. In germline, CDR1 is MDHEN, CDR2 SYDVKM. The CDR3 covers 14 residues. The trim removed 4 bases at V and 9 bases at J, leaving 8 bases unmatched. The CDR3 region has the DNA TGTGCCAGCAGTTCCCGCAGGGGGCTCAGTGAGCAGTTCTTC. As protein: CASSSRRGLSEQFF.

This chain links TRBV5-1 with TRBJ1-1; 9 bases map to TRBD1. This CDR3 spans 15 amino acids. The V and J ends lost 6 bases and 5 bases, in that order; junction bases with no gene match: 11. Germline loops: CDR1 SGHRS, CDR2 YFSETQ. The DNA of the CDR3 is TGCGCCAGCACGCTGAATACAGGGGGCGCGACTGAAGCTTTCTTT. Its protein is CASTLNTGGATEAFF.

The chain is built from TRBV12-5 and TRBJ2-3; TRBD1 matches 9 bases. This CDR3 is built from 14 residues. V lost 6 bases and J lost 5; bases outside the gene matches: 6. Germline V gene data show CDR1 as LGHNT and CDR2 as FRNRAP. The CDR3 nucleotides are TGTGCTAGTGGGACGGGACAGGGAAGAGATACGCAGTATTTT. Translation gives CASGTGQGRDTQYF.

Worth noting for this clone: This specimen includes other DNA sequences encoding the same CDR3. This sequence joins TRBV7-9 and TRBJ2-5; D gene uncertain. V lost 5 bases and J 5 bases, leaving 6 bases between the germline ends. Germline loops: CDR1 SEHNR, CDR2 FQNEAQ (reference sequence). The CDR3 covers 11 residues. Here the CDR3 reads CASSPSETQYF. As DNA, the CDR3 is TGTGCCAGCAGCCCCAGTGAGACCCAGTACTTC.

The chain has TRBV11-2 and TRBJ1-4; perhaps TRBD1 as D (6 bases). Germline loops: CDR1 SGHAT, CDR2 FQNNGV. The CDR3 is 16 residues long. Trimming removed 3 bases at V and 10 bases at J, with 21 bases between. The CDR3: CASSLTTGKTFAKLFF. The CDR3 region has the DNA TGTGCCAGCAGCTTGACCACAGGGAAGACGTTCGCAAAACTGTTTTTT.

The chain uses TRBV29-1 and TRBJ2-1; 8 nucleotides align to TRBD2. Germline V gene sequence: CDR1 SQVTM, CDR2 ANQGSEA. V lost 7 bases and J lost 9; bases outside the gene matches: 11. The CDR3 is made up of 13 amino acids. Here the CDR3 reads CSAWTSINTEQFF. In DNA, the CDR3 is TGCAGCGCCTGGACTAGCATCAACACTGAGCAGTTCTTC.

J is TRBJ2-1 and V is TRBV6-5; D might be TRBD2 (5 bases). Trimming took off 2 bases at V and 0 bases at J, with 5 bases between the two ends. This CDR3 region has 14 residues. Germline CDR1 reads MNHEY; CDR2 reads SVGAGI. CDR3 sequence reads: CASSYGSSYNEQFF. In DNA, the CDR3 is TGTGCCAGCAGTTACGGGAGCTCCTACAATGAGCAGTTCTTC.

The rearrangement uses TRBV7-8 and TRBJ2-5; a possible D gene is TRBD2 (7 bases). The V and J ends lost 3 bases and 4 bases respectively, with 12 bases between them. From germline, CDR1 is SGHVS and CDR2 FQNEAQ. The CDR3 extends over 14 amino acids. For the CDR3, the DNA is TGTGCCAGCAGCTTGGGGGGGCTCCCAGAGACCCAGTACTTC. Translation gives CASSLGGLPETQYF.

This clone was detected a few times. The same CDR3 also results from other DNA sequences found in this sample. This chain joins TRBV30 and TRBJ2-3; D might be TRBD1 (5 bases). Germline loops: CDR1 GTSNPN, CDR2 SVGIG (reference sequence). This CDR3 is 12 amino acids long. V lost 2 bases to trimming and J lost 3 bases, with 6 bases between them. CDR3 sequence (DNA): TGTGCCTGGAGTCCAGGGACAGATACGCAGTATTTT. This translates into CAWSPGTDTQYF.

The CDR3 DNA is TGTGCCAGCAGGCGGACAGGGCTCGACACTGAAGCTTTCTTT. Translating it yields CASRRTGLDTEAFF. V is TRBV6-5 and J is TRBJ1-1, with TRBD1 matching over 8 bases. V dropped 6 bases and J dropped 3; count of bases not matched to a gene: 6. CDR1 and CDR2 from the germline V gene are MNHEY and SVGAGI. CDR3 length: 14 amino acids.